One and the same sample provided the 28 T cell receptor beta chains below, sequenced in a study of response to subunit inactivated influenza vaccine. TCRdb recomputed calls from the RT-PCR reads with MiXCR, one row per CDR3 protein. The data contain about 530,000 distinct CDR3 sequences, around 13% of them singletons. Sequenced here: PBMCs from blood, sampled roughly 47 days after vaccination. Receptor source: a man aged 45-65 years who received an inactivated influenza vaccine.

This clonotype was recorded many times. J is TRBJ2-5 and V is TRBV6-1; TRBD1 or TRBD2 may be the D gene (6 bases each). V was clipped by 5 bases and J by 3 bases, with 13 bases between them. The CDR3 totals 14 residues. Germline values: CDR1 MNHNS, CDR2 SASEGT. CDR3 in DNA: TGTGCCAGCAGTCTCCAGAGGGGGGAAGAGACCCAGTACTTC. This encodes CASSLQRGEETQYF.

This clonotype has more than one count but fewer than ten. The CDR3 nucleotides read TGTGCCAGCAGTTTAGCGACAGGGGAAAATACGCAGTATTTT. Translation gives CASSLATGENTQYF. The V call is TRBV12-3 or TRBV12-4, the J call TRBJ2-3; 8 bases align to TRBD1. There are 14 residues in the CDR3. J was trimmed by 7 bases and V by 0 bases; bases with no gene match: 3.

This clonotype has ten or more counts. The CDR3 reads CASSIGGMWTDTQYF. DNA of the CDR3: TGTGCCAGTAGTATAGGCGGGATGTGGACAGATACGCAGTATTTT. The genes are TRBV19 and TRBJ2-3; weak D call: TRBD2 (6 bases). Trimming stripped 1 base from V and 3 bases from J, with 11 bases between. Germline V gene sequence: CDR1 LNHDA, CDR2 SQIVND (reference sequence). This CDR3 is 15 amino acids long.

This clonotype was seen at least ten times. This sequence joins TRBV12-3 or TRBV12-4 and TRBJ1-6; the D is unclear. The V end lost 1 base, the J end lost 4 bases, and 8 bases lay between the germline ends. The CDR3 consists of 15 residues. The chain's CDR3 is CASSLGAEYNSPLHF. Written as DNA, the CDR3 is TGTGCCAGCAGTTTAGGGGCAGAATATAATTCACCCCTCCACTTT.

This chain uses TRBV29-1 with TRBJ2-7; D is uncertain. Looked up from germline, CDR1 is SQVTM and CDR2 is ANQGSEA. This CDR3 has 12 residues. The V end lost 2 bases, the J end lost 2 bases, and 7 bases lay between the germline ends. The CDR3 sequence: CSVEKGTYEQYF. The CDR3 DNA reads TGCAGCGTTGAAAAAGGGACCTACGAGCAGTACTTC.

This clonotype was counted many times. The J gene is TRBJ1-2, the V gene TRBV5-1, with 9 bases that match TRBD1. Germline CDR1 and CDR2: SGHRS and YFSETQ. Trimming removed 4 bases from V and 8 bases from J; junction bases left unmatched: 12. This CDR3 region has 15 residues. CDR3 bases: TGCGCCAGCAGCACTACGGACAGGGGTTTCTACGGCTACACCTTC. The encoded protein is CASSTTDRGFYGYTF. The whole variable domain, remainder taken from reference TRBV5-1 and TRBJ1-2, is KAGVTQTPRYLIKTRGQQVTLSCSPISGHRSVSWYQQTPGQGLQFLFEYFSETQRNKGNFPGRFSGRQFSNSRSEMNVSTLELGDSALYLCASSTTDRGFYGYTFGSGTRLTVV.

This clonotype was picked up many times. J is TRBJ2-1 and V is TRBV12-3 or TRBV12-4; 9 nucleotides line up with TRBD1. The CDR3 is made up of 16 amino acids. Trimming took 5 bases from V and 5 from J; bases not matched to a gene: 10. The DNA for the CDR3 is TGTGCCAGCAGTCCACCGTGGGGACAGGGAGACAATGAGCAGTTCTTC. Translating it yields CASSPPWGQGDNEQFF.

This clonotype showed up many times. The genes are TRBV7-8 and TRBJ2-7; 7 bases are shared with TRBD2. The CDR3 is made up of 15 amino acids. J gave up 3 bases and V 4 bases, and 9 bases lay outside the gene matches. Germline CDR1 is SGHVS and CDR2 is FQNEAQ. This chain's CDR3 is CASSYASTSFYEQYF. The CDR3 DNA reads as TGTGCCAGCAGCTACGCCTCGACTAGCTTCTACGAGCAGTACTTC.

This clonotype showed up just a few times. CDR3 DNA sequence: TGTGCCAGCAGTTTACGGTCGGAGGGGGCGAGGGGGACCCAGTACTTC. It translates to CASSLRSEGARGTQYF. This chain uses TRBV12-3 or TRBV12-4 with TRBJ2-5; D may be TRBD1 (7 bases). V lost 2 bases to trimming and J lost 7 bases, with 20 bases between them. There are 16 residues in the CDR3.

This clonotype turned up a few times. The chain links TRBV7-2 to TRBJ1-4, with no clear D. The CDR3 sequence is 13 residues long. V dropped 5 bases and J dropped 6 bases, with 10 bases sitting between them. Germline V gene sequence: CDR1 SGHTA, CDR2 FQGNSA. The CDR3 sequence: CASSPNAYEKLFF. As DNA, the CDR3 is TGTGCCAGCAGCCCTAATGCGTATGAAAAACTGTTTTTT.

This clonotype has ten or more counts. V and J are TRBV20-1 and TRBJ2-1; TRBD2 might be the D (6 bases). Germline loops: CDR1 DFQATT, CDR2 SNEGSKA (reference sequence). The CDR3 extends over 15 amino acids. Trimming shortened V by 0 bases and J by 16 bases, and 25 bases separated the two germline ends. The CDR3 sequence is CSARDFSSGELAIFF. CDR3 nucleotides: TGCAGTGCTAGAGATTTCAGTTCGGGAGAACTAGCAATTTTCTTC.

The V call is TRBV28, the J call TRBJ2-2; the match to TRBD2 covers 7 bases. In germline, CDR1 is MDHEN, CDR2 SYDVKM. This CDR3 contains 17 residues. V lost 7 bases and J lost 2; bases outside the gene matches: 13. The CDR3 loop reads CASKPFIRTRNTGELFF. CDR3 in DNA: TGTGCCAGCAAGCCGTTTATTAGGACTAGAAACACCGGGGAGCTGTTTTTT.

This clonotype was counted at least ten times. The CDR3, as DNA: TGCAGCGTTGAAGATGGCCAGGCGGAGACCCAGTACTTC. Protein: CSVEDGQAETQYF. V and J are TRBV29-1 and TRBJ2-5, with D uncertain. CDR3 length: 13 amino acids. V was pared by 0 bases and J by 5 bases, with 10 bases between. CDR1 SQVTM and CDR2 ANQGSEA come from the germline V gene.

The V and J genes are TRBV20-1 and TRBJ1-1; perhaps TRBD1 as D (6 bases). Trimming stripped 5 bases from V and 4 bases from J, with 14 bases between. The CDR3 length is 13 residues. Germline lookup yields CDR1 DFQATT and CDR2 SNEGSKA (reference sequence). The CDR3: CSAPGLGGTEAFF. Written as DNA, the CDR3 is TGCAGTGCTCCCGGGTTAGGGGGCACTGAAGCTTTCTTT.

At least ten counts were recorded for this clonotype. CDR3 in amino acids: CASSLASGVYEQYF. For the CDR3, the DNA is TGTGCCAGCAGTTTGGCTAGCGGGGTTTACGAGCAGTACTTC. The rearrangement joins TRBV28 to TRBJ2-7, with 9 bases matching TRBD2. Germline V gene sequence: CDR1 MDHEN, CDR2 SYDVKM. This CDR3 comprises 14 residues. V shed 3 bases, J shed 4 bases, and the junction held 4 bases outside the gene matches. The whole variable domain, remainder taken from reference TRBV28 and TRBJ2-7, is DVKVTQSSRYLVKRTGEKVFLECVQDMDHENMFWYRQDPGLGLRLIYFSYDVKMKEKGDIPEGYSVSREKKERFSLILESASTNQTSMYLCASSLASGVYEQYFGPGTRLTVT.

The chain carries TRBV6-2 or TRBV6-3 and TRBJ1-5; D is perhaps TRBD1 (5 bases). The CDR3 is 15 amino acids. The V gene's germline CDR1 is MNHEY and CDR2 SVGEGT. Trimming cost V 2 bases and J 0 bases, with 8 bases left between them. The DNA of the CDR3 is TGTGCCAGCAGTTACCAGGGAACTAGCAATCAGCCCCAGCATTTT. As protein: CASSYQGTSNQPQHF.

Turning to this clonotype: This may be a read error, as it is one base from a much larger clone. The chain is built from TRBV5-1 and TRBJ2-1; D might be TRBD2 (6 bases). CDR3 length: 14 residues. Deletions cut 1 base from V and 6 bases from J, with 11 bases between. CDR1 is SGHRS, CDR2 YFSETQ, per germline. Written as DNA, the CDR3 is TGCGCCAGCAGCTTGTACCGGGGGTTCAATGAGCAGTTCTTC. Translating it yields CASSLYRGFNEQFF.

The chain has TRBV7-2 and TRBJ2-7; perhaps TRBD2 as D (6 bases). The ends were cut back, 5 bases at V and 3 bases at J, with 17 bases in the middle. The CDR3 has 15 amino acids. CDR1 is SGHTA, CDR2 FQGNSA, per germline. The CDR3, as DNA: TGTGCCAGCAGCCCCCGGGACTTACAACGCTACGAGCAGTACTTC. Translating gives CASSPRDLQRYEQYF.

This clonotype was counted ten times or more. The CDR3 bases are TGTGCCAGCTCACCACCGAAAGGGCTAGGGGCGGTGGTGCAGTACTTC. Translated: CASSPPKGLGAVVQYF. V usage is TRBV18 and J usage is TRBJ2-7; D is possibly TRBD1 (5 bases). Germline CDR1 reads KGHSH; CDR2 reads LQKENI. V dropped 0 bases and J dropped 9 bases, with 21 bases sitting between them. The CDR3 runs 16 residues.

In this sample, this clonotype turned up many times. The gene calls are TRBV29-1 and TRBJ2-1; D is undetermined. The CDR3 extends over 13 amino acids. Trimming shortened V by 1 base and J by 1 base, and 5 bases separated the two germline ends. Germline CDR1 reads SQVTM; CDR2 reads ANQGSEA. CDR3 sequence (DNA): TGCAGCGTTGAAGGGCTATCCTACAATGAGCAGTTCTTC. It is translated as CSVEGLSYNEQFF.

This clonotype has more than one count but fewer than ten. Germline is not matched at one junction end, which may reflect a read error. The CDR3 DNA is TGTGCCAGCAATTACTCGATGTTCATCATGAACACTGAAGCTTTCTTT. The encoded protein is CASNYSMFIMNTEAFF. The chain couples TRBV6-5 to TRBJ1-1; D is undetermined. Germline V CDR1 and CDR2: MNHEY, SVGAGI. The CDR3 is 16 residues long.

The J gene is TRBJ1-1, the V gene TRBV12-3 or TRBV12-4, with no clear D. This CDR3 is 11 amino acids long. The ends were cut back, 6 bases at V and 9 bases at J, with 11 bases in the middle. CDR3 bases: TGTGCCAGCAGCCCCCAACTTAAAGCTTTCTTT. This translates into CASSPQLKAFF.

This clonotype came up a few times. This chain connects TRBV24-1 to TRBJ1-2, with D possibly TRBD1 on 5 matching bases. This CDR3 is built from 15 residues. The V end was cut by 4 bases, the J end by 3 bases, with 14 bases between. From germline, CDR1 is KGHDR and CDR2 SFDVKD. CDR3 bases: TGTGCCACCAGTGACGGATCACGGGGCCACTATGGCTACACCTTC. Its translation: CATSDGSRGHYGYTF.

The chain joins TRBV20-1 to TRBJ1-4; D is possibly TRBD1 (5 bases). The V gene's germline CDR1 is DFQATT and CDR2 SNEGSKA (reference sequence). The CDR3 has 13 residues. The CDR3 DNA is TGCAGCGTTACCGGGACCTGGGATGAAAAACTGTTTTTT. Its translation is CSVTGTWDEKLFF.

Details on this clonotype: A much more abundant neighbour one base away suggests this may be a read error. The chain joins TRBV27 to TRBJ2-2; a weak D match, TRBD2 (5 bases). CDR3 length equals 14 residues. CDR1 and CDR2 (germline): MNHEY, SMNVEV (reference sequence). CDR3 DNA sequence: TGTGCCAGCAGTTTATCCGGGAACTCCGGGGAGCTGTTTTTT. Translating gives CASSLSGNSGELFF.

The J gene is TRBJ2-6, the V gene TRBV19; the D is unclear. The germline V and J ends were trimmed by 5 bases and 0 bases, with 14 bases remaining between them. Germline V gives CDR1 LNHDA, CDR2 SQIVND (reference sequence). The CDR3 runs 17 residues. Here the CDR3 reads CASSRSLQVSGANVLTF. In DNA form, the CDR3 reads TGTGCCAGTAGTCGGAGTCTTCAGGTCTCTGGGGCCAACGTCCTGACTTTC.

This clonotype was counted between two and nine times. This chain connects TRBV7-9 to TRBJ2-1; the D is unclear. Trimming stripped 4 bases from V and 10 bases from J, with 5 bases between. CDR1 is SEHNR and CDR2 is FQNEAQ in the germline V gene (reference sequence). This CDR3 is 10 amino acids long. As DNA, the CDR3 is TGTGCCAGCAGCTACGAAGAGCAGTTCTTC. Encoded protein: CASSYEEQFF.

In this sample, this clonotype turned up a few times. V is TRBV7-9 and J is TRBJ2-2, with D unresolved. Germline CDR1 reads SEHNR; CDR2 reads FQNEAQ (reference sequence). Trimming took off 3 bases at V and 3 bases at J, with 14 bases between the two ends. This CDR3 has 16 amino acids. CDR3 amino acids: CASSFFPRSDTGELFF. The CDR3 DNA reads as TGTGCCAGCAGCTTTTTTCCCAGGTCGGACACCGGGGAGCTGTTTTTT. The variable domain in full, completed from reference TRBV7-9 and TRBJ2-2, reads DTGVSQNPRHKITKRGQNVTFRCDPISEHNRLYWYRQTLGQGPEFLTYFQNEAQLEKSRLLSDRFSAERPKGSFSTLEIQRTEQGDSAMYLCASSFFPRSDTGELFFGEGSRLTVL.